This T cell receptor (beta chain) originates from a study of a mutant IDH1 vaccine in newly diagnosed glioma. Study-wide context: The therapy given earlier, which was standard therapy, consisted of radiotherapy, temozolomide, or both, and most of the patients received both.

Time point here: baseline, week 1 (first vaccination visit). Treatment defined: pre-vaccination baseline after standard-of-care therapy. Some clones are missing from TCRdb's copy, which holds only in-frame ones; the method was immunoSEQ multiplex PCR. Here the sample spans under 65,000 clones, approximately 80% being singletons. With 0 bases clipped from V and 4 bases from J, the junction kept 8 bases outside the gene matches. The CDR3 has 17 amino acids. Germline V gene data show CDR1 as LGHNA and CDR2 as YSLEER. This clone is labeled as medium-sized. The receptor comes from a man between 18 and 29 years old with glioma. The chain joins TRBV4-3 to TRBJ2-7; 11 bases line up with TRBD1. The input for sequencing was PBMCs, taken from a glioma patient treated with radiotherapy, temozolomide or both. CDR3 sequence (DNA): TGCGCCAGCAGCCAAGAAAGCTTTGGGGACAGGGGGTACGAGCAGTACTTC. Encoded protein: CASSQESFGDRGYEQYF.